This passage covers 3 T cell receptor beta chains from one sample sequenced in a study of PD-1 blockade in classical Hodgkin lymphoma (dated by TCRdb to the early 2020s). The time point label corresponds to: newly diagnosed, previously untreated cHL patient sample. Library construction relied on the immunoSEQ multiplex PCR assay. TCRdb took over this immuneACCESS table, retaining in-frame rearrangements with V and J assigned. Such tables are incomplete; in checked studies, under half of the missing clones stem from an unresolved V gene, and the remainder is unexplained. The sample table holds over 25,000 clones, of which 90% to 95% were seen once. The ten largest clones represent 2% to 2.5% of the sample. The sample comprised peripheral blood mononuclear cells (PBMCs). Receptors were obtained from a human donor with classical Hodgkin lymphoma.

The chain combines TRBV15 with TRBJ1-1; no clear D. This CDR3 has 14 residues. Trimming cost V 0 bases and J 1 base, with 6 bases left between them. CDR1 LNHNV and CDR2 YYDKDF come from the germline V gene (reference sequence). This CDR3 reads CATSRDSWNTEAFF. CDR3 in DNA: TGTGCCACCAGCAGAGATAGCTGGAACACTGAAGCTTTCTTT.

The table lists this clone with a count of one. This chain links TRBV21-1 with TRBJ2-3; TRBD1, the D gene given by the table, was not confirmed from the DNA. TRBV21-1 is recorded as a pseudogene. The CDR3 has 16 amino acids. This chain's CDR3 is CASVYGTGACTDTQYF. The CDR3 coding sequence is TGTGCCAGCGTGTATGGGACAGGGGCATGCACAGATACGCAGTATTTT.

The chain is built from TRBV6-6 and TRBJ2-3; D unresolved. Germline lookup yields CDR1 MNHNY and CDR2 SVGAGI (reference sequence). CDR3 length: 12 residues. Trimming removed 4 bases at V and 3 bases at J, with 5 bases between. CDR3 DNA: TGTGCCAGCAGTTCCACTACAGATACGCAGTATTTT. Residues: CASSSTTDTQYF.